This TCR beta chain was identified in a study of PD-L1 blockade in urothelial cancer. The wider study: Males with urothelial cancer arising in the bladder constituted most of the roughly 30 patients. Chemotherapy regimens numbering 0 to 3 had been given to patients.

The table came from immunoSEQ multiplex PCR; TCRdb's copy has only in-frame clones and leaves some out. The sample contains more than 45,000 clones, over 70% of which appear only once. Each patient gave between 1 and 8 samples of peripheral blood mononuclear cells, which were collected pretreatment and during treatment. The CDR3 is 19 residues long. Trimming at V came to 4 bases and at J to 1 base, leaving 17 bases not matched to a gene. Per germline, CDR1 SGHNT and CDR2 YYREEE (reference sequence). This specimen consisted of PBMCs, obtained around atezolizumab (anti-PD-L1) treatment. This chain joins TRBV5-4 and TRBJ2-3, with 8 nucleotides matching TRBD2. This sequence originates from an older man with urothelial cancer. The CDR3 reads CASSTVGSGIPSGTDTQYF. The DNA of the CDR3 is TGTGCCAGCAGCACCGTGGGTAGCGGGATACCGAGTGGCACAGATACGCAGTATTTT.